These T cell receptor beta chains were read from a single sample in a study of T cell changes during pregnancy in multiple sclerosis. TCRdb keeps only in-frame clones here, not all; method: immunoSEQ multiplex PCR. This sample yields about 60,000 clones, of which around 96% are seen a single time; 2.5% belongs to the top ten. This specimen consisted of CD8+ T cells from peripheral blood mononuclear cells, obtained after pregnancy. These receptors were collected from a female donor with multiple sclerosis, enrolled in a pregnancy study. CDR3s include the opening cysteine and the closing phenylalanine or tryptophan.

>TRBJ2-7|TRBV19
CASTPNGSPHEQYF
>TRBJ1-5|TRBV27
CASSPQGGQNQPQHF
>TRBJ2-1|TRBV19
CASSNPGLGLEGEQFF
>TRBJ2-1|TRBV5-1
CASSFQREGYNEQFF
>TRBJ1-1|TRBV27
CASSRGGNTEAFF
>TRBJ2-7|TRBV4-1
CASSQDIGQGYEQYF
>TRBJ2-7|TRBV27
CASSLSFGQVASGYYEQYF
>TRBJ1-1|TRBV29-1
CSARGGANTEAFF
>TRBJ2-7|TRBV6-5
CASSAMTGGDEQYF
>TRBJ2-3|TRBV5-1
CASSLAVGTDTQYF
>TRBJ2-3|TRBV28
CASSYLAASTDTQYF
>TRBJ2-7|TRBV15
CATSPGIGDEQYF
>TRBJ2-7|TRBV14
CASSQGHSYSYEQYF
>TRBJ2-3|TRBV19
CASSGGLNTQYF
>TRBJ2-1|TRBV29-1
CSVERDYNEQFF
>TRBJ2-6|TRBV6-5
CASSYWQSSGANVLTF
>TRBJ2-5|TRBV27
CASSFPGSETQYF
>TRBJ2-7|TRBV28
CASSWRGPLSYEQYF
>TRBJ1-5|TRBV6-1
CASSEQVWQPQHF
>TRBJ2-1|TRBV28
CASSLTSAGNEQFF
>TRBJ2-7|TRBV27
CASGKDWSYEQYF
>TRBJ2-7|TRBV20-1
CSASAYEQYF
>TRBJ2-3|TRBV5-4
CASSFPGGIRTDTQYF
>TRBJ2-3|TRBV27
CASSFGSSTDTQYF
>TRBJ2-7|TRBV4-3
CASSQDPLATYEQYF
>TRBJ2-5|TRBV27
CASSLSPTYPQYF
>TRBJ2-5|TRBV7-6
CASSRSDRGQETQYF
>TRBJ2-5|TRBV29-1
CSVSLGQGLDEASWETQYF
>TRBJ2-5|TRBV15
CATSGRTSGLMETQYF
>TRBJ2-1|TRBV7-9
CASSRRGVSEQFF
>TRBJ2-2|TRBV28
CASSRGTSGYTGELFF
>TRBJ1-1|TRBV9
CASSVEAGLNTEAFF
>TRBJ2-1|TRBV7-9
CASSSTQVNSYNEQFF
>TRBJ2-3|TRBV9
CASSAVGLTTDTQYF
>TRBJ1-6|TRBV7-9
CASSSTGGYSPLHF
>TRBJ2-1|TRBV19
CASTLTSGGANEQFF
>TRBJ2-7|TRBV2
CASEGQGYEQYF
>TRBJ1-2|TRBV28
CASSLGQGNYGYTF
>TRBJ2-3|TRBV6-6
CASSYGVSSTDTQYF
>TRBJ2-2|TRBV5-1
CASSLEGLRRSTGELFF
>TRBJ2-7|TRBV29-1
CSLRGETGEQYF
>TRBJ1-3|TRBV30
CAWVTLTGGIGNTIYF
>TRBJ2-3|TRBV9
CASSVAGSSGITDTQYF
>TRBJ1-1|TRBV27
CASSFKEANTEAFF
>TRBJ2-5|TRBV7-9
CASSLLAGLSRETQYF
>TRBJ2-7|TRBV10-3
CAISTPGQGNEQYF
>TRBJ2-7|TRBV7-9
CASSRAGRPYEQYF
>TRBJ2-7|TRBV15
CATSRDLGASYEQYF
>TRBJ1-5|TRBV7-8
CASSPGTGGNQPQHF
>TRBJ2-7|TRBV5-1
CASSLIPGQGAPVYEQYF
>TRBJ1-1|TRBV4-1
CASSRGTVTEAFF
>TRBJ1-5|TRBV19
CASSIGTRGGNQPQHF
>TRBJ2-7|TRBV27
CASSSSWGERPYEQYF
>TRBJ2-1|TRBV9
CASSVGAAGEVYNEQFF